This entry concerns a single T cell receptor (beta chain). One entry per CDR3 protein results from TCRdb running MiXCR on the 5' RACE reads. The data hold some 1,700,000 distinct CDR3 sequences, with less than 35% observed a single time. This record belongs to a study of identical twins. V lost 0 bases, J lost 9 bases, and 8 bases lay in between. The CDR3 has 12 residues. Germline V gives CDR1 SGHTA, CDR2 FQGNSA. The chain joins TRBV7-2 to TRBJ1-2; possibly TRBD1 for D (6 bases). This TCR came from a newborn girl in good health. The sample was cord blood. This CDR3 reads CASSLAWDSYTF. CDR3 coding DNA: TGTGCCAGCAGCTTAGCTTGGGACAGCTACACCTTC.